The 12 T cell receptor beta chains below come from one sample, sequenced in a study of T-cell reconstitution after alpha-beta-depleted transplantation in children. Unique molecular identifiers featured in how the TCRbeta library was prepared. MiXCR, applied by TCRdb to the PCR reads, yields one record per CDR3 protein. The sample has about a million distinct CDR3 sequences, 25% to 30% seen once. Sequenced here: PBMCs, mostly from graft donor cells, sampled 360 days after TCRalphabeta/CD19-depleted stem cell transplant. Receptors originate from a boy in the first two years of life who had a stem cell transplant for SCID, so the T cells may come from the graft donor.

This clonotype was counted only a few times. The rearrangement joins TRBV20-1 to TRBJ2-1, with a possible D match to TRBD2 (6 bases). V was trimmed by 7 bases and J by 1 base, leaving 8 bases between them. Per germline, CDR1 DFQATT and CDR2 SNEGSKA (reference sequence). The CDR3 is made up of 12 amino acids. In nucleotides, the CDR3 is TGCAGTGTTGCGGGGTCCTACAATGAGCAGTTCTTC. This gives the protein CSVAGSYNEQFF.

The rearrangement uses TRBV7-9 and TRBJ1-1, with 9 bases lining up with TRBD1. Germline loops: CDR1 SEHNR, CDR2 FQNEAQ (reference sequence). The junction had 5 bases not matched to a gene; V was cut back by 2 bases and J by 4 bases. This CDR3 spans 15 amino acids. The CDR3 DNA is TGTGCCAGCAGCTTAAGTTCGACAGGGGGCACTGAAGCTTTCTTT. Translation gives CASSLSSTGGTEAFF.

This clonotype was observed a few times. CDR3: CASSPRGQTEAFF. The CDR3 DNA is TGTGCCAGCAGCCCAAGGGGACAGACTGAAGCTTTCTTT. This chain uses TRBV28 with TRBJ1-1; 7 bases line up with TRBD1. The CDR3 runs 13 residues. Losses at the gene ends were 6 bases for V and 5 bases for J; bases not matched to a gene: 6. Germline V CDR1 and CDR2: MDHEN, SYDVKM.

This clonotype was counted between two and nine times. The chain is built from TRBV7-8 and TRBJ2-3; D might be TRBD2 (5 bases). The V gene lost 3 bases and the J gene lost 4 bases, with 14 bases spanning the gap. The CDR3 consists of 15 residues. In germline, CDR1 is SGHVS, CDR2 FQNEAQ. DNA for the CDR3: TGTGCCAGCAGCTTTTCCGGGGTCGGCGCAGATACGCAGTATTTT. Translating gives CASSFSGVGADTQYF.

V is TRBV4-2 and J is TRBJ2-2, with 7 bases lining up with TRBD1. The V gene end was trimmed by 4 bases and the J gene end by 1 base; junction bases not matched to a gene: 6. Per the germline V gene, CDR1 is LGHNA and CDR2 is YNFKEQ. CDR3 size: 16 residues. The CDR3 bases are TGTGCCAGCAGCCCCAGAGACAGGGTGAACACCGGGGAGCTGTTTTTT. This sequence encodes CASSPRDRVNTGELFF.

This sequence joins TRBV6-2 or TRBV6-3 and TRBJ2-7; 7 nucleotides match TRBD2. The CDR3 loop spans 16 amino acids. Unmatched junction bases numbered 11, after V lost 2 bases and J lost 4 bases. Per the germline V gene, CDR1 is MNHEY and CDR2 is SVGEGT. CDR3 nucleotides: TGTGCCAGCAGTTACGCGGGACTACAGAGAGCGTACGAGCAGTACTTC. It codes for CASSYAGLQRAYEQYF.

Written as DNA, the CDR3 is TGCAGTGTTAACACTCGGACACATCGAAAAAGAACAGATACGCAGTATTTT. Protein product: CSVNTRTHRKRTDTQYF. The J gene is TRBJ2-3, the V gene TRBV20-1, with D maybe TRBD1 (5 bases). This CDR3 has 17 amino acids. Germline V CDR1 and CDR2: DFQATT, SNEGSKA (reference sequence). V lost 7 bases and J lost 3, with 26 bases in between.

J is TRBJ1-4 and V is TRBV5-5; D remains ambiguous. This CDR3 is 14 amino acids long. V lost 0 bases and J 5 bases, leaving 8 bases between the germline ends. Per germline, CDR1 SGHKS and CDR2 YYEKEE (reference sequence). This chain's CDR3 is CASSLGSGNEKLFF. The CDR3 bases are TGTGCCAGCAGCTTGGGGTCCGGGAATGAAAAACTGTTTTTT.

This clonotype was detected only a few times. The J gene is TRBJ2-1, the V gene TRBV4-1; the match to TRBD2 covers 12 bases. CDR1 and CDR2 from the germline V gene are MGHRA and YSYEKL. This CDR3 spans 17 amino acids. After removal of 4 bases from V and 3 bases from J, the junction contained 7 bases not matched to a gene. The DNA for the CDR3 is TGCGCCAGCAGCCCACCCTCGACTAGCGGGGGCTACAATGAGCAGTTCTTC. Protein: CASSPPSTSGGYNEQFF.

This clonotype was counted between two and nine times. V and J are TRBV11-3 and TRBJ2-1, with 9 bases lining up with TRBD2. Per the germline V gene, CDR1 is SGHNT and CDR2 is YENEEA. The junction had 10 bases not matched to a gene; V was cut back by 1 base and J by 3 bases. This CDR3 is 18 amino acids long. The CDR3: CASSLGGLAGVVYNEQFF. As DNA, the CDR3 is TGTGCCAGCAGCTTAGGGGGGTTAGCGGGGGTTGTCTACAATGAGCAGTTCTTC. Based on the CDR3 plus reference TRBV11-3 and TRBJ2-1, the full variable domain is EAGVVQSPRYKIIEKKQPVAFWCNPISGHNTLYWYLQNLGQGPELLIRYENEEAVDDSQLPKDRFSAERLKGVDSTLKIQPAELGDSAVYLCASSLGGLAGVVYNEQFFGPGTRLTVL.

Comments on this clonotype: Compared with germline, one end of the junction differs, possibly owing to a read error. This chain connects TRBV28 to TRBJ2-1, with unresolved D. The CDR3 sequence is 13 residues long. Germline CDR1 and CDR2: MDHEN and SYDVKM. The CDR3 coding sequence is TGTGCCAGCAGCCCCTCCTCCTACAATGTGCAGTTCTTC. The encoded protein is CASSPSSYNVQFF. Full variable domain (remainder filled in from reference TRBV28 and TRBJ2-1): DVKVTQSSRYLVKRTGEKVFLECVQDMDHENMFWYRQDPGLGLRLIYFSYDVKMKEKGDIPEGYSVSREKKERFSLILESASTNQTSMYLCASSPSSYNVQFFGPGTRLTVL.

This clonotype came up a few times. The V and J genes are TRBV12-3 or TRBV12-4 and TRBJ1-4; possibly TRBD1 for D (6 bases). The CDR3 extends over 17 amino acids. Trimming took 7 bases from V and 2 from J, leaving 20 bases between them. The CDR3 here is CASTIRGGARTNEKLFF. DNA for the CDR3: TGTGCCAGCACCATACGGGGGGGGGCAAGGACTAATGAAAAACTGTTTTTT.